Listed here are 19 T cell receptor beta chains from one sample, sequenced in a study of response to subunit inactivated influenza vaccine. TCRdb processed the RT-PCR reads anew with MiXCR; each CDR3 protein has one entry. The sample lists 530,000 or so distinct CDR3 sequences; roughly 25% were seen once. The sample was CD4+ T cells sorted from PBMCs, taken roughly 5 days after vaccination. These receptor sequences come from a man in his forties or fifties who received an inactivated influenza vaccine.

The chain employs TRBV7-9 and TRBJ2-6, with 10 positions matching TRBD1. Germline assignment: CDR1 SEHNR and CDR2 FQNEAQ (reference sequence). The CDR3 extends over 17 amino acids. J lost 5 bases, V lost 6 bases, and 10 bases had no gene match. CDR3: CASSLAGTGVRANVLTF. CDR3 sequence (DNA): TGTGCCAGCAGTCTAGCCGGGACAGGGGTTAGGGCCAACGTCCTGACTTTC.

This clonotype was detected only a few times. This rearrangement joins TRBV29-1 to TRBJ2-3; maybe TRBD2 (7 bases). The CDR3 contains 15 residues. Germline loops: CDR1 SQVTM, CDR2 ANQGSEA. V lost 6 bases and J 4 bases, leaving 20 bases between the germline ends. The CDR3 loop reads CSVRGGARGADTQYF. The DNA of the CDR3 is TGCAGCGTGCGAGGGGGGGCGAGGGGAGCAGATACGCAGTATTTT.

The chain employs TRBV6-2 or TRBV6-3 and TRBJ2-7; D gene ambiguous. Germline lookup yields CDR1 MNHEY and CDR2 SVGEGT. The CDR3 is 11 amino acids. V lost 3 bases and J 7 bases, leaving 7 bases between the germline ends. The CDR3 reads CASSYWGEQYF. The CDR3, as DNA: TGTGCCAGCAGTTATTGGGGAGAGCAGTACTTC.

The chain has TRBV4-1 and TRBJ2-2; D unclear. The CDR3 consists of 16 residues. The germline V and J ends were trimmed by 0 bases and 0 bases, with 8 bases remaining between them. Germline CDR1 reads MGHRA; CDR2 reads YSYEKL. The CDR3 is CASSQDPRPNTGELFF. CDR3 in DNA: TGCGCCAGCAGCCAAGATCCCAGACCGAACACCGGGGAGCTGTTTTTT.

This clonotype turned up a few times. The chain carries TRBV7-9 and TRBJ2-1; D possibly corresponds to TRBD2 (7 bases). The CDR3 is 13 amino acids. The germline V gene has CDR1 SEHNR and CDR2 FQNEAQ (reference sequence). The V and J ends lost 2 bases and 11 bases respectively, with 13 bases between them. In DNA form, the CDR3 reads TGTGCCAGCAGCTTATCGGGGGGCCCCAAGCAGTTCTTC. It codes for CASSLSGGPKQFF.

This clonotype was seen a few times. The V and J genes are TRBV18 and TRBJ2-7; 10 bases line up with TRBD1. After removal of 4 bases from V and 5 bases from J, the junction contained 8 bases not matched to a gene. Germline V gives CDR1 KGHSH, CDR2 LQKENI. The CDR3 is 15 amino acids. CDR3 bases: TGTGCCAGCTCACGGGAGACAGGGGGCGGGAACGAGCAGTACTTC. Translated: CASSRETGGGNEQYF.

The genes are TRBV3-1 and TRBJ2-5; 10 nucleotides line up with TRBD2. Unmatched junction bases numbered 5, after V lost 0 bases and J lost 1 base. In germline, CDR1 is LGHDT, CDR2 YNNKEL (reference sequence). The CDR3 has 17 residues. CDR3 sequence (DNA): TGTGCCAGCAGCCAAGATAGAGGACTAGCGGTCCAAGAGACCCAGTACTTC. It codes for CASSQDRGLAVQETQYF.

The CDR3 region is CASSTRQFSDTQYF. As DNA, the CDR3 is TGTGCCAGCAGTACCCGACAGTTCTCCGATACGCAGTATTTT. The chain uses TRBV6-2 or TRBV6-3 and TRBJ2-3, with D possibly matching TRBD1 (5 bases). The germline CDR1 and CDR2 sequences are MNHEY and SVGEGT. V was shortened by 5 bases and J by 6 bases, with 15 bases between the two germline ends. CDR3 size: 14 residues.

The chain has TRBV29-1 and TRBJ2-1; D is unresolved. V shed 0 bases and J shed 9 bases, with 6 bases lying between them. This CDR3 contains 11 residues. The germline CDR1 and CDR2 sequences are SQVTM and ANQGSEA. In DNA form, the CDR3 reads TGCAGCGTTGAAGATTATGGTGAGCAGTTCTTC. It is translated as CSVEDYGEQFF.

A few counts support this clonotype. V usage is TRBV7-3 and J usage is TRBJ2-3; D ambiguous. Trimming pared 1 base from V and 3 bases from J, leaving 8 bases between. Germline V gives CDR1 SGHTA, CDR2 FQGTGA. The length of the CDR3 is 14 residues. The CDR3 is CASSLMVETDTQYF. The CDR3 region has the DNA TGTGCCAGCAGCTTAATGGTGGAAACAGATACGCAGTATTTT.

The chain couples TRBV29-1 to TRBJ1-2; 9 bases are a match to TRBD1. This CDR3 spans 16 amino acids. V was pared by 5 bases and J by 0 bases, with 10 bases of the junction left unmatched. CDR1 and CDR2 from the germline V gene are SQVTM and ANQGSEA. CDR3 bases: TGCAGCGTTACCCGGGACAGGGCTTTAACTAACTATGGCTACACCTTC. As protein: CSVTRDRALTNYGYTF.

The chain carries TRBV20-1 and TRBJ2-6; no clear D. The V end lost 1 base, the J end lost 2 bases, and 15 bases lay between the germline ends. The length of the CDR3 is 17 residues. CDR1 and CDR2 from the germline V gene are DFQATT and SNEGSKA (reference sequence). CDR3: CSARVSPYIAGANVLTF. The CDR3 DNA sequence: TGCAGTGCTAGAGTTTCTCCCTACATTGCTGGGGCCAACGTCCTGACTTTC.

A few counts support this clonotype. The chain's CDR3 is CASSLVLGTANTGELFF. CDR3 nucleotide sequence: TGTGCCAGCAGCTTAGTTTTGGGGACCGCGAACACCGGGGAGCTGTTTTTT. The chain has TRBV7-2 and TRBJ2-2, with D perhaps given as TRBD1 or TRBD2 (5 bases each). Germline V CDR1 and CDR2: SGHTA, FQGNSA. The CDR3 totals 17 residues. V lost 1 base and J 0 bases, leaving 12 bases between the germline ends.

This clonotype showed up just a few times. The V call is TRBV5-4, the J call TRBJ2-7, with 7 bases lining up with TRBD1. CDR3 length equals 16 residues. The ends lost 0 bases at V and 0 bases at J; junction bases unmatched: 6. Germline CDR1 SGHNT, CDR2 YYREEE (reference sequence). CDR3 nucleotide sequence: TGTGCCAGCAGCTTGGGACAGGGCCATGGCTCCTACGAGCAGTACTTC. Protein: CASSLGQGHGSYEQYF.

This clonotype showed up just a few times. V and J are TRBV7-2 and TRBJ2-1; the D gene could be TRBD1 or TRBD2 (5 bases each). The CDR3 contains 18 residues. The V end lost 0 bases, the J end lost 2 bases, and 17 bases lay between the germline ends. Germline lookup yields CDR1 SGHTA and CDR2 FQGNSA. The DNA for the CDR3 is TGTGCCAGCAGCTTAGCGCTAAGGGACCGTTGGACCTACAATGAGCAGTTCTTC. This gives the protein CASSLALRDRWTYNEQFF. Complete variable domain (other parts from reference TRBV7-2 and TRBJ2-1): GAGVSQSPSNKVTEKGKDVELRCDPISGHTALYWYRQSLGQGLEFLIYFQGNSAPDKSGLPSDRFSAERTGGSVSTLTIQRTQQEDSAVYLCASSLALRDRWTYNEQFFGPGTRLTVL.

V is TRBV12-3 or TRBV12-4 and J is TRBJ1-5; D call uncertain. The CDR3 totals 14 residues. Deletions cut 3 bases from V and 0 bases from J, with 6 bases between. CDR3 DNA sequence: TGTGCCAGCAGTTTCGCGTATAGCAATCAGCCCCAGCATTTT. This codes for CASSFAYSNQPQHF.

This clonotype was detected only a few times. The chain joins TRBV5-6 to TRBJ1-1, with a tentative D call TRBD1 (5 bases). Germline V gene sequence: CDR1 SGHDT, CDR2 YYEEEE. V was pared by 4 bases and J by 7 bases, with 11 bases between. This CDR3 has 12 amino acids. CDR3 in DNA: TGTGCCAGCAGCCCGTGGGACGGTGAAGCTTTCTTT. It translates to CASSPWDGEAFF.

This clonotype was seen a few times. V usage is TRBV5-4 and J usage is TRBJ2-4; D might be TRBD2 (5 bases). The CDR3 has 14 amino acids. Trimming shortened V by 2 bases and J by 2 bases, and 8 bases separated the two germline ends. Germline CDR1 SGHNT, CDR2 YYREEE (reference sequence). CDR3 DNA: TGTGCCAGCAGCTTCGCGGGTTCCAAAAACATTCAGTACTTC. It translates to CASSFAGSKNIQYF.

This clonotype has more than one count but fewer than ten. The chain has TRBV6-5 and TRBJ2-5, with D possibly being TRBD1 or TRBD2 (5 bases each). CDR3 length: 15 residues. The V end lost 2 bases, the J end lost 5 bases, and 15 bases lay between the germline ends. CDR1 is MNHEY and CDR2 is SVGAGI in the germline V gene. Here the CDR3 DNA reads TGTGCCAGCAGTTACGGCAGGGACCTTGGGGAGACCCAGTACTTC. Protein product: CASSYGRDLGETQYF.